This is a list of T cell receptor beta chains from one sample in a study of CD8+ T cells in alopecia areata. Data came from immunoSEQ multiplex PCR; TCRdb stores just in-frame clones and leaves some out. The table has over 8,000 clones, 67% seen once. Input material: skin. The source of these receptors is a human donor with alopecia areata. Both conserved end residues are part of each CDR3. D genes are given only for firm matches. Expanded clones get a size class; other rows say once, few or many, or leave the size out.

NA,TRBV10-3,TRBJ2-1,TRBD1,CAISLTGSYNEQFF,TGTGCCATCAGTCTGACAGGGAGTTACAATGAGCAGTTCTTC
NA,TRBV27,TRBJ2-2,TRBD2,CASSLRRGTGELFF,TGTGCCAGCAGTTTAAGGCGGGGGACCGGGGAGCTGTTTTTT
NA,TRBV20-1,TRBJ2-7,NA,CSATTGPEQYF,TGCAGTGCTACAACAGGGCCCGAGCAGTACTTC
NA,TRBV4-3,TRBJ1-3,NA,CASSQDPRTAGNTIYF,TGCGCCAGCAGCCAAGATCCCCGGACGGCTGGAAACACCATATATTTT
NA,TRBV5-4,TRBJ2-5,NA,CASSQGRIQETQYF,TGTGCCAGCAGCCAGGGACGGATCCAAGAGACCCAGTACTTC
few,TRBV5-1,TRBJ2-2,TRBD2,CASSPPGLAGDTGELFF,TGCGCCAGCAGCCCACCGGGACTAGCGGGAGATACCGGGGAGCTGTTTTTT
NA,TRBV7-2,TRBJ2-7,NA,CASSLEPPLYEQYF,TGTGCCAGCAGCCTCGAGCCCCCTCTCTACGAGCAGTACTTC
NA,TRBV12-5,TRBJ2-7,TRBD2,CASGCHPGLAGEHEQYF,TGTGCTAGTGGTTGCCATCCGGGACTAGCGGGAGAGCACGAGCAGTACTTC
NA,TRBV5-6,TRBJ1-2,NA,CASSLDSSGYTF,TGTGCCAGCAGCTTGGACTCGAGTGGCTACACCTTC
NA,TRBV15,TRBJ2-7,NA,CATSRDGFGSSYEQYF,TGTGCCACCAGCAGAGATGGGTTCGGGAGCTCCTACGAGCAGTACTTC
NA,TRBV29-1,TRBJ2-3,TRBD1,CSVGQGVTDTQYF,TGCAGCGTGGGACAGGGGGTGACAGATACGCAGTATTTT
few,TRBV28,TRBJ2-1,NA,CASSTQGLSYNEQFF,TGTGCCAGCAGCACACAGGGCCTTTCCTACAATGAGCAGTTCTTC
NA,TRBV2,TRBJ2-2,TRBD2,CASSAGRAGELFF,TGTGCCAGCAGTGCTGGGAGGGCCGGGGAGCTGTTTTTT
NA,TRBV29-1,TRBJ2-2,NA,CSVGIGGGTGELFF,TGCAGCGTGGGTATCGGGGGAGGAACCGGGGAGCTGTTTTTT
NA,TRBV9,TRBJ2-1,TRBD2,CASSVGTIAGGNEQFF,TGTGCCAGCAGCGTAGGGACCATAGCGGGGGGCAATGAGCAGTTCTTC
NA,TRBV9,TRBJ1-2,NA,CASSVGTGNYGYTF,TGTGCCAGCAGCGTAGGCACAGGTAACTATGGCTACACCTTC
once,TRBV7-6,TRBJ2-3,TRBD1,CASSQYDREDTQYF,TGTGCCAGCAGCCAGTACGACAGGGAAGATACGCAGTATTTT
NA,TRBV12-5,TRBJ2-6,NA,CASGRAPGQSRANVLTF,TGTGCTAGTGGTCGTGCCCCAGGACAAAGTCGGGCCAACGTCCTGACTTTC
NA,TRBV4-1,TRBJ2-7,NA,CASSPDRIGEQYF,TGCGCCAGCAGTCCGGACCGGATAGGGGAGCAGTACTTC
NA,TRBV4-1,TRBJ1-1,NA,CASRGALKNTEAFF,TGCGCCAGCAGAGGGGCCCTGAAGAACACTGAAGCTTTCTTT
NA,TRBV6-4,TRBJ2-3,TRBD1,CASSEGQGDTDTQYF,TGTGCCAGCAGTGAGGGACAGGGGGACACAGATACGCAGTATTTT
NA,TRBV13,TRBJ2-7,NA,CASSLDFGGSYEQYF,TGTGCCAGCAGCTTAGACTTCGGAGGGTCCTACGAGCAGTACTTC
NA,TRBV10-3,TRBJ2-5,NA,CAISEPQGAEETQYF,TGTGCCATCAGTGAGCCACAGGGAGCTGAGGAGACCCAGTACTTC
NA,TRBV7-9,TRBJ2-1,NA,CASSLVQEQFF,TGTGCCAGCAGCTTAGTACAAGAGCAGTTCTTC
NA,TRBV19,TRBJ1-5,NA,CASSIVGTGLYSNQPQHF,TGTGCCAGTAGTATAGTAGGAACAGGGCTGTATAGCAATCAGCCCCAGCATTTT
NA,TRBV7-2,TRBJ2-5,NA,CASSSEIQETQYF,TGTGCCAGCAGCTCCGAGATTCAAGAGACCCAGTACTTC
NA,TRBV5-1,TRBJ1-1,NA,CASSPGSAAPEAFF,TGCGCCAGCAGCCCCGGGTCGGCGGCGCCTGAAGCTTTCTTT
NA,TRBV30,TRBJ2-5,TRBD2,CAWSYGLAGLETQYF,TGTGCCTGGAGTTATGGACTAGCGGGATTAGAGACCCAGTACTTC
NA,TRBV28,TRBJ2-7,TRBD1,CASNSPVQGARGPNF,TGTGCCAGCAATTCCCCTGTGCAGGGGGCGCGGGGTCCTAATTTC
NA,TRBV15,TRBJ1-4,NA,CATSRVPSEKLFF,TGTGCCACCAGCAGAGTGCCGAGTGAAAAACTGTTTTTT
NA,TRBV4-1,TRBJ2-4,NA,CASSQEGLGAKNIQYF,TGCGCCAGCAGCCAAGAGGGCCTCGGGGCCAAAAACATTCAGTACTTC
NA,TRBV10-2,TRBJ2-1,TRBD2,CASIAGTSGMNEQFF,TGCGCCAGCATAGCCGGGACTAGCGGGATGAATGAGCAGTTCTTC
few,TRBV10-3,TRBJ2-7,NA,CAISEPYRGGNEQYF,TGTGCCATCAGTGAGCCCTACAGGGGAGGGAACGAGCAGTACTTC
NA,TRBV7-3,TRBJ2-1,NA,CASSLGASVGNEQFF,TGTGCCAGCAGCTTAGGTGCTAGCGTCGGCAATGAGCAGTTCTTC
NA,TRBV28,TRBJ2-7,TRBD1,CASTLGQGAEQYF,TGTGCCAGCACTCTGGGACAGGGGGCCGAGCAGTACTTC
NA,TRBV5-1,TRBJ2-7,NA,CASSFGGESSYEQYF,TGCGCCAGCAGCTTTGGAGGGGAAAGCTCCTACGAGCAGTACTTC
NA,TRBV27,TRBJ2-1,NA,CASSLYGNEQFF,TGTGCCAGCAGTTTATATGGCAATGAGCAGTTCTTC
NA,TRBV5-4,TRBJ2-5,TRBD2,CASSPAGGEETQYF,TGTGCCAGCAGCCCTGCCGGGGGGGAGGAGACCCAGTACTTC
NA,TRBV2,TRBJ1-3,NA,CASSEDRTSGNTIYF,TGTGCCAGCAGTGAAGACAGGACCTCTGGAAACACCATATATTTT
few,TRBV7-6,TRBJ1-5,NA,CASSLFSGSHQPQHF,TGTGCCAGCAGCTTATTCAGTGGGTCCCACCAGCCCCAGCATTTT
NA,TRBV10-2,TRBJ2-3,NA,CASSEPGQGTDTQYF,TGCGCCAGCAGTGAGCCTGGACAAGGCACAGATACGCAGTATTTT
few,TRBV7-7,TRBJ2-7,TRBD1,CASSLGQGDYEQYF,TGTGCTAGCAGCTTAGGTCAGGGGGACTACGAGCAGTACTTC